This is a list of T cell receptor beta chains from one sample in a study of T cells in Graves' hyperthyroidism and ophthalmopathy. Each CDR3 protein gets one entry after TCRdb re-called the multiplex PCR reads with MiXCR. Of about 560,000 distinct CDR3 sequences in the sample, 46% were seen once. The source material was peripheral blood or thyroid tissue (not recorded which). These receptors were obtained from a young woman with Graves' hyperthyroidism. Each CDR3 is given with its conserved first and last residue. The D gene is left open where the match is weak. Where a row states a size, it is once, few, many or the class of an expanded clone; other rows omit it.

>12|TRBJ1-2|.|.|TRBV30
CAWSVPGYGYTF
TGTGCCTGGAGTGTACCCGGTTATGGCTACACCTTC
>15|TRBJ2-7|.|.|TRBV7-9
CASSQETAPGDEQYF
TGTGCCAGCAGCCAAGAGACAGCCCCTGGGGACGAGCAGTACTTC
>14|TRBJ2-7|.|.|TRBV20-1
CSARDVRGGYEQYF
TGCAGTGCTAGAGATGTTAGGGGCGGGTACGAGCAGTACTTC
>11|TRBJ1-4|few|.|TRBV15
CATGSNEKLFF
TGTGCCACAGGGTCTAATGAAAAACTGTTTTTT
>17|TRBJ1-1|.|.|TRBV7-2
CASSLVGGRGMNTEAFF
TGTGCCAGCAGCTTAGTGGGAGGTCGCGGGATGAACACTGAAGCTTTCTTT
>13|TRBJ1-6|.|.|TRBV7-3
CASTDTTASPLHF
TGTGCCAGCACCGATACTACAGCTTCACCCCTCCACTTT
>13|TRBJ1-2|.|TRBD1|TRBV20-1
CSARNRDSPGYTF
TGCAGTGCTAGGAACCGGGACAGTCCCGGCTACACCTTC
>17|TRBJ2-2|.|TRBD2|TRBV2
CASSVGLAGGLTGELFF
TGTGCCAGCAGTGTTGGACTAGCGGGAGGTCTCACCGGGGAGCTGTTTTTT
>13|TRBJ1-2|.|.|TRBV7-8
CASSQVEGPGYTF
TGTGCCAGCAGCCAAGTCGAAGGACCGGGCTACACCTTC
>14|TRBJ1-6|.|.|TRBV29-1
CSVWGGNTSSPLHF
TGCAGCGTTTGGGGGGGGAACACTTCCTCACCCCTCCACTTT
>14|TRBJ1-1|few|.|TRBV14
CASRRQKMNTEAFF
TGTGCCAGCAGACGACAGAAGATGAACACTGAAGCTTTCTTT
>14|TRBJ2-2|once|.|TRBV29-1
CSLGGRANTGELFF
TGCAGCTTAGGCGGGCGAGCGAACACCGGGGAGCTGTTTTTT
>14|TRBJ2-2|.|TRBD2|TRBV7-9
CASMLAGDTGELFF
TGTGCCAGCATGTTAGCGGGAGACACCGGGGAGCTGTTTTTT
>15|TRBJ2-7|few|.|TRBV20-1
CSARSSAGRSYEQYF
TGCAGTGCTAGATCATCGGCGGGCCGCTCCTACGAGCAGTACTTC
>13|TRBJ2-7|many|.|TRBV7-2
CASSSGEIYEQYF
TGTGCCAGCAGCTCTGGCGAAATCTACGAGCAGTACTTC
>16|TRBJ2-5|many|TRBD1|TRBV25-1
CASSESPTGAKETQYF
TGTGCCAGCAGTGAATCCCCGACAGGGGCGAAAGAGACCCAGTACTTC
>15|TRBJ2-7|few|.|TRBV9
CASSVGGGAAYEQYF
TGTGCCAGCAGCGTAGGAGGTGGGGCGGCCTACGAGCAGTACTTC
>13|TRBJ1-2|.|.|TRBV12-3/TRBV12-4
CASSFAGPYGYTF
TGTGCCAGCAGTTTCGCAGGTCCCTATGGCTACACCTTC
>19|TRBJ2-5|.|TRBD1|TRBV29-1
CSVEVGTGGVPLAQETQYF
TGCAGCGTTGAGGTTGGGACAGGGGGAGTCCCCTTGGCCCAGGAGACCCAGTACTTC
>15|TRBJ1-5|.|TRBD1|TRBV24-1
CATSDSGTGDQPQHF
TGTGCCACCAGTGATTCCGGGACAGGTGATCAGCCCCAGCATTTT
>17|TRBJ1-6|few|.|TRBV10-3
CASSDGVQSSYNSPLHF
TGTGCCAGCAGCGACGGGGTCCAGAGCTCCTATAATTCACCCCTCCACTTT
>15|TRBJ1-5|.|.|TRBV12-3/TRBV12-4
CASSFRKEGDQPQHF
TGTGCCAGCAGTTTCCGAAAGGAGGGTGATCAGCCCCAGCATTTT
>14|TRBJ1-6|few|.|TRBV19
CASSIQGENSPLHF
TGTGCCAGTAGTATACAGGGTGAGAATTCACCCCTCCACTTT
>14|TRBJ1-1|few|TRBD1|TRBV20-1
CSATQAGGNTEAFF
TGCAGTGCCACCCAGGCAGGGGGTAACACTGAAGCTTTCTTT
>16|TRBJ1-5|.|.|TRBV29-1
CSSDRGAPLSNQPQHF
TGCAGCTCCGATCGGGGGGCGCCTCTTAGCAATCAGCCCCAGCATTTT
>14|TRBJ1-2|.|.|TRBV7-4
CASSSPDRLIGYTF
TGTGCCAGCAGCTCTCCCGACAGGTTGATTGGCTACACCTTC
>13|TRBJ1-1|.|.|TRBV19
CTSQMGGGTEAFF
TGTACCAGCCAAATGGGGGGAGGGACTGAAGCTTTCTTT
>13|TRBJ2-5|many|.|TRBV29-1
CSVDPLGQETQYF
TGCAGCGTTGACCCTCTGGGGCAAGAGACCCAGTACTTC
>15|TRBJ2-6|.|.|TRBV7-8
CASSAGVSGANVLTF
TGTGCCAGCTCCGCCGGGGTTTCTGGGGCCAACGTCCTGACTTTC
>13|TRBJ2-7|.|.|TRBV7-3
CAREKGSTYEQYF
TGTGCCAGAGAAAAAGGGAGCACCTACGAGCAGTACTTC
>16|TRBJ1-2|.|TRBD1|TRBV11-2
CASSPLGTGPNYGYTF
TGTGCCAGCAGCCCACTTGGGACAGGGCCTAACTATGGCTACACCTTC
>11|TRBJ2-2|many|.|TRBV2
CASTLPGELFF
TGTGCCAGCACGCTTCCGGGGGAGCTGTTTTTT
>15|TRBJ1-5|many|TRBD1|TRBV7-9
CASSSGTGLNQPQHF
TGTGCCAGCAGCTCCGGGACAGGGTTAAATCAGCCCCAGCATTTT
>14|TRBJ2-5|once|.|TRBV2
CASKDGGSQETQYF
TGTGCCAGCAAGGACGGGGGCAGCCAAGAGACCCAGTACTTC
>14|TRBJ1-6|.|.|TRBV20-1
CSARDPQGNSPLHF
TGCAGTGCTAGAGATCCGCAGGGCAATTCACCCCTCCACTTT
>15|TRBJ2-5|.|.|TRBV2
CASTSAWGGQETQYF
TGTGCCAGCACCTCAGCTTGGGGCGGGCAAGAGACCCAGTACTTC
>16|TRBJ1-3|.|.|TRBV10-3
CAISESEGPSGNTIYF
TGTGCCATCAGTGAGTCGGAGGGCCCTTCTGGAAACACCATATATTTT
>17|TRBJ2-2|.|.|TRBV10-3
CASSKNTGTLETGELFF
TGTGCCAGCAGTAAAAATACAGGGACTTTGGAGACCGGGGAGCTGTTTTTT
>13|TRBJ1-6|.|.|TRBV20-1
CSARQDRHSPLHF
TGCAGTGCTAGACAGGACCGCCATTCACCCCTCCACTTT
>16|TRBJ2-2|.|TRBD2|TRBV6-6
CASRTRLAENTGELFF
TGTGCCAGCAGGACCCGACTAGCGGAGAACACCGGGGAGCTGTTTTTT
>17|TRBJ1-4|once|.|TRBV5-1
CASSFEGRTGQNEKLFF
TGCGCCAGCAGTTTCGAAGGACGGACTGGACAGAATGAAAAACTGTTTTTT
>15|TRBJ1-1|few|TRBD1|TRBV7-2
CASSLGALGGLEAFF
TGTGCCAGCAGCTTGGGCGCCCTAGGGGGCCTTGAAGCTTTCTTT
>13|TRBJ1-1|.|TRBD1|TRBV10-3
CATPGTGNTEAFF
TGTGCCACCCCGGGGACAGGGAACACTGAAGCTTTCTTT
>17|TRBJ2-2|many|TRBD2|TRBV10-3
CAISESRTGGDTGELFF
TGTGCCATCAGTGAGTCAAGGACGGGAGGCGACACCGGGGAGCTGTTTTTT
>13|TRBJ1-2|many|.|TRBV29-1
CSVDASRGYGYTF
TGCAGCGTTGATGCCAGCCGGGGCTATGGCTACACCTTC
>15|TRBJ1-4|few|.|TRBV7-3
CASSLRGFTNEKLFF
TGTGCCAGCAGCTTAAGAGGGTTTACTAATGAAAAACTGTTTTTT
>15|TRBJ2-7|few|.|TRBV13
CASSLGGRGAYEQYF
TGTGCCAGCAGCTTAGGCGGGAGAGGGGCCTACGAGCAGTACTTC
>16|TRBJ1-6|many|.|TRBV9
CASSVDLQSYNSPLHF
TGTGCCAGCAGCGTAGATCTCCAGTCCTATAATTCACCCCTCCACTTT
>12|TRBJ2-7|.|.|TRBV20-1
CSAREQGKEQYF
TGCAGTGCTAGAGAACAGGGAAAAGAGCAGTACTTC
>15|TRBJ2-7|few|TRBD2|TRBV7-2
CASSYAGLAGSEQYF
TGTGCCAGCAGTTACGCGGGACTAGCGGGATCTGAGCAGTACTTC